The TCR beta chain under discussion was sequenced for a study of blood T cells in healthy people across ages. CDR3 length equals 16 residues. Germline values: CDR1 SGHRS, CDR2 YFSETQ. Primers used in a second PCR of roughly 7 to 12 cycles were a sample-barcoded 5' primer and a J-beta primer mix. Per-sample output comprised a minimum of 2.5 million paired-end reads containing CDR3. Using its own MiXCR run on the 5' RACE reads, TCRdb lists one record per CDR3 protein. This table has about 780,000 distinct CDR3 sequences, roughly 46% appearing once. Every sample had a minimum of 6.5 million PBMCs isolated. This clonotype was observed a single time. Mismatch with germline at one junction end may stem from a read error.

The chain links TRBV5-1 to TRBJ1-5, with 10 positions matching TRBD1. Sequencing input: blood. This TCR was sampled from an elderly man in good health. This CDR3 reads CASSLDGQGGNQLQHF. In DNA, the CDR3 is TGCGCCAGCAGCTTGGACGGACAGGGGGGGAATCAGCTCCAGCATTTT.